Shown below are 14 T cell receptor beta chains from a single sample sequenced in a study of regulatory T cells in long-lasting Graves disease. CDR3 regions were amplified by Arm-PCR using iRepertoire HTBI primers to build TCR beta libraries. TCRdb fed the multiplex PCR reads into MiXCR, producing one record per CDR3 protein. In the table there are hundreds of thousands of distinct CDR3 sequences, around 21% of which are singletons. Noted time point: persistent/refractory GD, antithyroid drugs over 5 years with positive TRAb. PBMC-extracted RNA yielded the TCR library. Sequencing was performed on peripheral blood mononuclear cells (PBMCs), taken when the disease was refractory, from a patient treated with antithyroid drugs. The receptors stem from a female donor with Graves disease.

The CDR3 nucleotides are TGTGCCACCCATAGAAACCCCCTGAACACTGAAGCTTTCTTT. It specifies CATHRNPLNTEAFF. The chain recombines TRBV6-2 or TRBV6-3 with TRBJ1-1, with D uncertain. The ends were cut back, 10 bases at V and 0 bases at J, with 15 bases in the middle. The CDR3 has 14 amino acids. Looked up from germline, CDR1 is MNHEY and CDR2 is SVGEGT.

The gene calls are TRBV6-1 and TRBJ2-7, with 7 bases matching TRBD1. The J segment lost 5 bases and the V segment lost 5 bases, leaving 15 bases of the junction unmatched. Germline V gene lookup returns CDR1 MNHNS and CDR2 SASEGT. This CDR3 has 16 amino acids. CDR3 in DNA: TGTGCCAGCAGTCCCGACCTCCCGACAGGGCATCACGAGCAGTACTTC. It yields the protein CASSPDLPTGHHEQYF.

This clonotype was counted only a few times. The chain is built from TRBV10-3 and TRBJ2-7, with D unresolved. Trimming removed 0 bases at V and 1 base at J, with 4 bases between. CDR3 length: 13 amino acids. From germline, CDR1 is ENHRY and CDR2 SYGVKD. The CDR3 loop is CAISESGSYEQYF. In DNA, the CDR3 is TGTGCCATCAGTGAGTCAGGATCCTACGAGCAGTACTTC.

The chain recombines TRBV29-1 with TRBJ2-2, with D hard to call. This CDR3 has 12 amino acids. Germline values: CDR1 SQVTM, CDR2 ANQGSEA. V was trimmed by 4 bases and J by 4 bases, leaving 7 bases between them. CDR3 protein: CSVARFTGELFF. The CDR3 DNA is TGCAGCGTTGCCAGGTTCACCGGGGAGCTGTTTTTT.

This clonotype was seen repeatedly, ten times or more. This chain connects TRBV7-6 to TRBJ2-7; D call uncertain. This CDR3 comprises 15 residues. The germline gives CDR1 SGHVS, CDR2 FNYEAQ. Trimming cost V 5 bases and J 2 bases, with 16 bases left between them. The CDR3 protein is CASSPQFGSTYEQYF. The CDR3 bases are TGTGCCAGCAGCCCCCAATTTGGCAGCACCTACGAGCAGTACTTC.

The CDR3 protein is CASTTPGSNQPQHF. The DNA for the CDR3 is TGTGCCAGCACCACCCCGGGTAGCAATCAGCCCCAGCATTTT. This chain joins TRBV28 and TRBJ1-5; D unresolved. The CDR3 sequence is 14 residues long. Per the germline V gene, CDR1 is MDHEN and CDR2 is SYDVKM. V lost 7 bases to trimming and J lost 0 bases, with 10 bases between them.

This chain links TRBV2 with TRBJ2-2, with 14 bases that match TRBD2. CDR1 and CDR2 (germline): SNHLY, FYNNEI. The CDR3 covers 19 residues. V gave up 4 bases and J gave up 4 bases; unmatched junction bases: 11. The CDR3 sequence is CASSGPPGLAGVSTGELFF. The CDR3 region has the DNA TGTGCCAGCAGTGGGCCTCCGGGACTAGCGGGAGTTTCCACCGGGGAGCTGTTTTTT.

This clonotype was seen only a few times. This chain connects TRBV3-1 to TRBJ2-2, with 10 bases identical to TRBD1. The germline CDR1 and CDR2 sequences are LGHDT and YNNKEL (reference sequence). Trimming took 1 base from V and 6 from J; bases not matched to a gene: 8. The CDR3 extends over 17 amino acids. CDR3: CASSQGSTGGKAGELFF. In nucleotides, the CDR3 is TGTGCCAGCAGCCAAGGTTCGACAGGGGGCAAAGCCGGGGAGCTGTTTTTT. Together with reference TRBV3-1 and TRBJ2-2, the CDR3 gives the full variable domain: DTAVSQTPKYLVTQMGNDKSIKCEQNLGHDTMYWYKQDSKKFLKIMFSYNNKELIINETVPNRFSPKSPDKAHLNLHINSLELGDSAVYFCASSQGSTGGKAGELFFGEGSRLTVL.

The gene calls are TRBV29-1 and TRBJ2-7; TRBD1 is a possible D gene (6 bases). The germline V gene encodes CDR1 SQVTM and CDR2 ANQGSEA. The V end lost 6 bases, the J end lost 0 bases, and 9 bases lay between the germline ends. The CDR3 loop spans 12 amino acids. The CDR3 loop reads CSVRTASYEQYF. The DNA of the CDR3 is TGCAGCGTCAGGACAGCCTCCTACGAGCAGTACTTC.

This clonotype came up a few times. The genes are TRBV19 and TRBJ1-1; perhaps TRBD1 as D (5 bases). Germline CDR1 and CDR2: LNHDA and SQIVND (reference sequence). V was shortened by 5 bases and J by 5 bases, with 12 bases between the two germline ends. This CDR3 has 13 residues. The CDR3 DNA is TGTGCCAGTAGTTGGGGGGGGAGGACTGAAGCTTTCTTT. Amino acid sequence: CASSWGGRTEAFF.

This clonotype was found many times. The chain carries TRBV24-1 and TRBJ1-5, with TRBD1 matching over 9 bases. CDR3 size: 16 residues. Germline lookup yields CDR1 KGHDR and CDR2 SFDVKD. V was pared by 3 bases and J by 2 bases, with 4 bases of the junction left unmatched. CDR3 nucleotide sequence: TGTGCCACCAGTGATCACAGGGGGCCGGGCAATCAGCCCCAGCATTTT. Its translation: CATSDHRGPGNQPQHF.

CDR3 sequence: CSARVSGRRDYGYTF. Written as DNA, the CDR3 is TGCAGTGCTAGAGTCTCAGGGAGGAGGGACTATGGCTACACCTTC. The chain combines TRBV20-1 with TRBJ1-2; a possible D gene is TRBD1 (5 bases). CDR1 is DFQATT and CDR2 is SNEGSKA in the germline V gene (reference sequence). CDR3 size: 15 residues. V was clipped by 1 base and J by 3 bases, with 15 bases between them.

This clonotype was picked up many times. This chain uses TRBV6-1 with TRBJ2-1; 8 nucleotides align to TRBD1. The CDR3 is 13 residues long. Trimming at V came to 1 base and at J to 16 bases, leaving 9 bases not matched to a gene. Germline CDR1 reads MNHNS; CDR2 reads SASEGT. The CDR3 protein is CASSEVLMDRVFF. The CDR3 nucleotides read TGTGCCAGCAGTGAAGTTCTTATGGACAGGGTTTTCTTC.

This clonotype was counted only a few times. The rearrangement links TRBV7-2 to TRBJ2-5, with TRBD1 matching 9 bases. There are 15 residues in the CDR3. The V gene end was trimmed by 1 base and the J gene end by 4 bases; junction bases not matched to a gene: 4. Germline V gives CDR1 SGHTA, CDR2 FQGNSA. CDR3 loop: CASSLDETGGETQYF. CDR3 sequence (DNA): TGTGCCAGCAGCTTAGATGAGACAGGGGGAGAGACCCAGTACTTC. The full variable domain, completed using reference TRBV7-2 and TRBJ2-5, is GAGVSQSPSNKVTEKGKDVELRCDPISGHTALYWYRQSLGQGLEFLIYFQGNSAPDKSGLPSDRFSAERTGGSVSTLTIQRTQQEDSAVYLCASSLDETGGETQYFGPGTRLLVL.